The present entry profiles one TCR beta chain with its context. The data are from a study of blood T cell repertoires in COVID-19. The overall study: Whether acute or convalescent, the COVID-19 samples came from the United States, Italy and Spain. Sources were T cells, B-cell-depleted T cells, or PBMCs; the material itself was cDNA or gDNA.

V lost 10 bases to trimming and J lost 0 bases; unmatched junction nucleotides: 5. This CDR3 comprises 14 residues. Germline CDR1 reads ENHRY; CDR2 reads SYGVKD. Original data processing: Reference gene primer amplification gave nucleated cell count estimates. Sequenced by immunoSEQ multiplex PCR; TCRdb stores in-frame clones only, minus some. V, J and clone size derive from that table, while D and trimming were established from the DNA sequence. The sample yields a few hundred thousand clones, about nine tenths seen once. The chain employs TRBV10-3 and TRBJ2-1; 8 nucleotides line up with TRBD2. Material: peripheral blood. The origin of this receptor is a woman aged 45-59 years with acute or convalescent COVID-19. CDR3 residues: CATAGGFSYNEQFF. DNA of the CDR3: TGTGCCACCGCGGGAGGCTTCTCCTACAATGAGCAGTTCTTC.